The 17 T cell receptor beta chains listed next were all sequenced from one sample in a study of T cells in lung cancer brain metastases. The table came from immunoSEQ multiplex PCR; TCRdb's copy has only in-frame clones and leaves some out. The sample gives about 3,500 clones, less than 90% of which show up once; around 5.2% is in the top ten. Specimen: tumor tissue from the primary lung tumor. The receptors originated from a woman in her forties or fifties with non-small cell lung cancer.

The J gene is TRBJ2-2, the V gene TRBV7-2, with a possible D match to TRBD1 (5 bases). The CDR3 has 12 residues. Per the germline V gene, CDR1 is SGHTA and CDR2 is FQGNSA. V was trimmed by 7 bases and J by 7 bases, leaving 10 bases between them. The CDR3 DNA reads as TGTGCCAGCATCTCAGGGAACGGGGAGCTGTTTTTT. Its translation is CASISGNGELFF. The complete variable domain, with remaining parts taken from reference TRBV7-2 and TRBJ2-2, reads GAGVSQSPSNKVTEKGKDVELRCDPISGHTALYWYRQSLGQGLEFLIYFQGNSAPDKSGLPSDRFSAERTGGSVSTLTIQRTQQEDSAVYLCASISGNGELFFGEGSRLTVL.

The V gene is TRBV5-1, the J gene TRBJ1-1, with TRBD1 as a possible D gene (6 bases). The V gene's germline CDR1 is SGHRS and CDR2 YFSETQ. V dropped 0 bases and J dropped 6 bases, with 18 bases sitting between them. This CDR3 is 16 amino acids long. The CDR3: CASSLGGGTKVSEAFF. The CDR3 nucleotides read TGCGCCAGCAGCTTGGGGGGCGGGACAAAGGTCTCTGAAGCTTTCTTT.

The chain joins TRBV7-9 to TRBJ1-6; D is uncertain. CDR1 SEHNR and CDR2 FQNEAQ come from the germline V gene (reference sequence). Between the trimmed V and J ends, which lost 3 bases and 7 bases, there was a span of 4 bases. The CDR3 covers 12 residues. CDR3 amino acids: CASSFLNSPLHF. CDR3 DNA sequence: TGTGCCAGCAGCTTTCTAAATTCACCCCTCCACTTT.

This clone showed up just once. The chain couples TRBV5-1 to TRBJ2-5, with a possible D match to TRBD2 (5 bases). Per germline, CDR1 SGHRS and CDR2 YFSETQ. Trimming cost V 4 bases and J 1 base, with 11 bases left between them. This CDR3 contains 14 residues. CDR3 region: CASSPSSPQETQYF. The CDR3 bases are TGCGCCAGCAGCCCCTCTAGCCCCCAAGAGACCCAGTACTTC.

V usage is TRBV5-1 and J usage is TRBJ2-3, with no clear D. This CDR3 is 14 amino acids long. CDR1 is SGHRS, CDR2 YFSETQ, per germline. V lost 0 bases and J 1 base, leaving 6 bases between the germline ends. DNA for the CDR3: TGCGCCAGCAGCTTGGAGTTCCGCACAGATACGCAGTATTTT. It yields the protein CASSLEFRTDTQYF.

V gene TRBV4-3 combines with J gene TRBJ2-7; 7 bases are shared with TRBD2. This CDR3 has 15 amino acids. Germline V gene sequence: CDR1 LGHNA, CDR2 YSLEER. After removal of 0 bases from V and 7 bases from J, the junction contained 9 bases not matched to a gene. The CDR3 spells CASSQEYGGGSEQYF. CDR3 nucleotides: TGCGCCAGCAGCCAAGAGTACGGGGGAGGGAGTGAGCAGTACTTC.

The genes are TRBV11-2 and TRBJ2-3; D perhaps matches TRBD1 (6 bases). The CDR3 covers 15 residues. Deletions cut 4 bases from V and 0 bases from J, with 11 bases between. CDR1 is SGHAT, CDR2 FQNNGV, per germline. CDR3 sequence reads: CASSSDRRSTDTQYF. The CDR3 DNA sequence: TGTGCCAGCAGCTCGGACAGAAGGAGCACAGATACGCAGTATTTT.

V and J are TRBV6-1 and TRBJ1-3, with no clear D. Trimming cost V 2 bases and J 0 bases, with 8 bases left between them. This CDR3 has 15 amino acids. Germline V CDR1 and CDR2: MNHNS, SASEGT. Written as DNA, the CDR3 is TGTGCCAGCAGTGAAAGACCGTTCTCTGGAAACACCATATATTTT. It specifies CASSERPFSGNTIYF.

This clone was picked up one time. This chain links TRBV6-6 with TRBJ1-6; no reliable D call. Germline CDR1 is MNHNY and CDR2 is SVGAGI (reference sequence). Trimming shortened V by 4 bases and J by 7 bases, and 17 bases separated the two germline ends. The CDR3 loop spans 16 amino acids. As DNA, the CDR3 is TGTGCCAGCAGTTTAGGGCACTCGGGGTCCAATTCACCCCTCCACTTT. Amino acid sequence: CASSLGHSGSNSPLHF.

With respect to this clone: Other DNA sequences in this sample translate to the same CDR3. The J gene is TRBJ2-7, the V gene TRBV9; tentatively, D is TRBD1 or TRBD2 (6 bases each). CDR1 is SGDLS and CDR2 is YYNGEE in the germline V gene. Trimming left V 0 bases short and J 3 bases short, with 10 bases between. This CDR3 spans 14 amino acids. The CDR3 region is CASSVGGANYEQYF. CDR3 in DNA: TGTGCCAGCAGCGTAGGGGGGGCAAACTACGAGCAGTACTTC.

The count of this clone is one. This chain links TRBV6-1 with TRBJ1-5; D is uncertain. The CDR3 length is 14 residues. V was trimmed by 3 bases and J by 6 bases, leaving 12 bases between them. Germline CDR1 reads MNHNS; CDR2 reads SASEGT. For the CDR3, the DNA is TGTGCCAGCAGTGAGGAAGGACCGACTCAGCCCCAGCATTTT. It is translated as CASSEEGPTQPQHF.

This clone was picked up one time. The chain joins TRBV7-9 to TRBJ2-2; 7 nucleotides match TRBD2. Germline V lookup: CDR1 SEHNR, CDR2 FQNEAQ (reference sequence). CDR3 length: 14 amino acids. Germline trimming cut 2 bases from V and 7 bases from J; bases unmatched to any gene: 4. CDR3 coding DNA: TGTGCCAGCAGCTTATCCGGGACTAACGGGGAGCTGTTTTTT. Protein sequence: CASSLSGTNGELFF.

The chain recombines TRBV10-3 with TRBJ2-5, with D tentatively TRBD2 (6 bases). Germline loops: CDR1 ENHRY, CDR2 SYGVKD. The CDR3 is 15 residues long. V lost 0 bases and J 9 bases, leaving 17 bases between the germline ends. CDR3 bases: TGTGCCATCAGTGAGTCGTCGGGAGCTGGAGTGGCCCAGTACTTC. Its translation: CAISESSGAGVAQYF.

The chain couples TRBV6-5 to TRBJ1-5; D may be TRBD1 (6 bases). CDR1 MNHEY and CDR2 SVGAGI come from the germline V gene. This CDR3 has 14 amino acids. V was shortened by 5 bases and J by 4 bases, with 12 bases between the two germline ends. The CDR3 region has the DNA TGTGCCAGCAGTACAGGGTTGAGTAATCAGCCCCAGCATTTT. This sequence encodes CASSTGLSNQPQHF.

The chain recombines TRBV27 with TRBJ1-1; a weak D match, TRBD1 (5 bases). Trimming shortened V by 4 bases and J by 7 bases, and 10 bases separated the two germline ends. CDR1 and CDR2 (germline): MNHEY, SMNVEV (reference sequence). The CDR3 runs 12 residues. CDR3 sequence (DNA): TGTGCCAGCAGTTCAACAGGATTTGAAGCTTTCTTT. Translating gives CASSSTGFEAFF.

This clone was seen more than once but under ten times. Different DNA sequences within this sample yield the same CDR3. The chain joins TRBV11-2 to TRBJ2-3; unclear D gene. The CDR3 is 13 residues long. Germline loops: CDR1 SGHAT, CDR2 FQNNGV. V was trimmed by 3 bases and J by 2 bases, leaving 6 bases between them. The CDR3 protein is CASSFLVTDTQYF. The CDR3 coding sequence is TGTGCCAGCAGCTTCCTAGTCACAGATACGCAGTATTTT.

This sequence joins TRBV7-2 and TRBJ2-5; TRBD1 is a possible D gene (6 bases). The germline gives CDR1 SGHTA, CDR2 FQGNSA. The CDR3 totals 16 residues. Trimming stripped 0 bases from V and 3 bases from J, with 14 bases between. CDR3 DNA: TGTGCCAGCAGCTTAGCCCCCAGGGGCGCGGAAGAGACCCAGTACTTC. Its translation is CASSLAPRGAEETQYF. The full variable domain, its missing parts supplied by reference TRBV7-2 and TRBJ2-5, is GAGVSQSPSNKVTEKGKDVELRCDPISGHTALYWYRQSLGQGLEFLIYFQGNSAPDKSGLPSDRFSAERTGGSVSTLTIQRTQQEDSAVYLCASSLAPRGAEETQYFGPGTRLLVL.